This TCR beta chain was observed in a study of cytomegalovirus exposure and HLA in healthy donors. Looking at the study overall: As released early, the data held 75 million to 90 million unique TCRs from HLA-typed donors. Overall study findings and caveats: Several top significant clusters appeared, in a later analysis, to be linked to common viral pathogens.

60 Vbeta and 13 Jbeta primers were used in PCR. The assay was immunoSEQ multiplex PCR, and TCRdb's table has in-frame clones only and misses some. The sample includes roughly 100,000 clones, about 79% of them seen just once. Germline CDR1 reads LNHNV; CDR2 reads YYDKDF (reference sequence). The CDR3 totals 14 residues. Trimming removed 1 base from V and 4 bases from J, with 9 bases in between. Concerning this clone: The antigen remains undetermined.

The TCR was taken from a man aged 45-60 years in good health and CMV-seropositive. This sequence joins TRBV15 and TRBJ2-3, with TRBD2 as a possible D gene (5 bases). Sequencing was performed on PBMCs. CDR3 protein: CATSRGRGPDTQYF. For the CDR3, the DNA is TGTGCCACCAGCAGAGGGCGAGGGCCAGATACGCAGTATTTT. The full variable domain, rest sourced from reference TRBV15 and TRBJ2-3, is DAMVIQNPRYQVTQFGKPVTLSCSQTLNHNVMYWYQQKSSQAPKLLFHYYDKDFNNEADTPDNFQSRRPNTSFCFLDIRSPGLGDTAMYLCATSRGRGPDTQYFGPGTRLTVL.